This T cell receptor (beta chain) was identified in a study of human T cells and chemical hapten exposure. This clonotype has only a few counts. As to time point: patch test 1, 2 weeks after DPC sensitization. Treatment denoted: therapeutic diphenylcyclopropenone sensitization with weekly scalp DPC. Germline V gene sequence: CDR1 MNHEY, CDR2 SVGEGT. This CDR3 region has 16 residues. V lost 6 bases, J lost 4 bases, and 20 bases lay in between. TCRdb ran MiXCR on the RACE reads and lists one entry per CDR3 protein. The sample lists 300,000 to 350,000 distinct CDR3 sequences, around 6.9% occurring once. The sequence derives from a woman aged 18-30 years with alopecia areata. Some clones in this sample may be carry-over from other donors' samples. The chain joins TRBV6-2 or TRBV6-3 to TRBJ2-3; possible D gene TRBD1, 5 bases. Sequenced material: whole blood, taken in connection with sensitization to the hapten diphenylcyclopropenone (DPC). The CDR3 loop is CASSRTRVSTPDTQYF. The CDR3 DNA sequence: TGTGCCAGCAGCCGGACCAGGGTCTCCACACCAGATACGCAGTATTTT.